This section outlines one TCR beta chain sequence together with its context. What it binds is unknown. Measured with immunoSEQ multiplex PCR; TCRdb has only the in-frame clones, and not every one. Of 60,000 to 75,000 clones listed, approximately 90% are singletons. The data belong to a study of OX40 agonist ivuxolimab in advanced cancers. Overall study findings and caveats: At 0.1 to 3.0 mg/kg and by week 6, clonal expansion occurred in CD4+ and CD8+ blood T cells. Clonal expansion among partial responders at 0.1-3.0 mg/kg ranked near the lowest. Fewer expanded clones were found on average in CD4+ than in CD8+ T cells.

The germline V gene encodes CDR1 MRHNA and CDR2 SNTAGT. Losses at the gene ends were 5 bases for V and 3 bases for J; bases not matched to a gene: 8. CDR3 length: 16 amino acids. This chain links TRBV6-4 with TRBJ2-2; 8 nucleotides agree with TRBD1. This receptor was taken from an adult with an advanced solid tumor such as melanoma, head and neck, liver or kidney cancer. Here the sequenced sample was CD4+ or CD8+ T cells sorted from blood, taken in a trial of the OX40 agonist ivuxolimab. CDR3 DNA: TGTGCCAGCAGTCCCATCAGGGGGCGCGACACCGGGGAGCTGTTTTTT. Amino acids: CASSPIRGRDTGELFF.